The clone carrying this TCR beta chain was seen many times. No antigen is known for it. The investigators amplified TCR beta CDR3 regions from RNA transcripts. The HTBI primer set was used in a first-round RT-PCR of the TCR CDR3. TCRdb fed the multiplex PCR reads into MiXCR, producing one record per CDR3 protein. The sample lists approximately 400,000 distinct CDR3 sequences, around 18% occurring once. Any patient presenting with uncontrolled infection, other autoimmune disease, pregnancy or lactation was left out. From approximately 9.1 ml of fresh peripheral blood, PBMCs were isolated. The data were taken from a study of T cells in Graves' hyperthyroidism and ophthalmopathy. Study results and limitations: The majority of expanded thyroid clonotypes above 0.001 also appeared in blood.

V lost 2 bases, J lost 0 bases, and 11 bases lay in between. The CDR3 sequence is 16 residues long. The sample was blood. This TCR was sampled from a young man with Graves' ophthalmopathy. The chain is built from TRBV12-3 or TRBV12-4 and TRBJ1-5; D is perhaps TRBD1 (6 bases). This CDR3 reads CASSLSGAHSNQPQHF. The CDR3 DNA reads TGTGCCAGCAGTTTATCAGGGGCCCATAGCAATCAGCCCCAGCATTTT.